Detailed here is one T cell receptor (beta chain). At one boundary the junction diverges from the germline segment, which might be a read error. Germline V gene sequence: CDR1 SEHNR, CDR2 FQNEAQ (reference sequence). The CDR3 has 16 residues. These data are taken from a study of T cells in Graves' hyperthyroidism and ophthalmopathy. Uncontrolled infections, other autoimmune diseases, pregnancy or lactation led to exclusion of patients. Diagnoses used clinical symptoms, serum thyroxine and TRAb, thyroid ultrasound and orbital computed tomography. The source material, RNA transcripts, was used to amplify TCR beta CDR3 regions. Using the HTBI primer set, a first-round RT-PCR was run on the TCR CDR3. TCRdb called the multiplex PCR reads again in MiXCR, with one record for every CDR3 protein. The data contain approximately 200,000 distinct CDR3 sequences, approximately 16% of them singletons.

The clonotype comes from a man aged 40-50 years with Graves' hyperthyroidism. The source material was blood. The V and J genes are TRBV7-9 and TRBJ2-3; the D gene is possibly TRBD2 (6 bases). The CDR3 protein is CASSIADGGTEDTQYF. The CDR3 bases are TGTGCCAGCAGCATAGCAGATGGCGGGACGGAAGATACGCAGTATTTT.